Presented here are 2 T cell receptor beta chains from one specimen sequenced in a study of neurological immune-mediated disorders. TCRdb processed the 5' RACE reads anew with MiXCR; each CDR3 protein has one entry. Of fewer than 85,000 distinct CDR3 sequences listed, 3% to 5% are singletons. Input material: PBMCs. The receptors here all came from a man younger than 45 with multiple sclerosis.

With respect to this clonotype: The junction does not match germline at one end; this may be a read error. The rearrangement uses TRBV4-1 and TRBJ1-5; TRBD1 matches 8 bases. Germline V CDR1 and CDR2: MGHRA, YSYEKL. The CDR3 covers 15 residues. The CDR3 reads CASSHRQGSGQPQNF. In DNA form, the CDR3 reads TGCGCCAGCAGCCACCGACAGGGGAGCGGTCAGCCCCAGAATTTT.

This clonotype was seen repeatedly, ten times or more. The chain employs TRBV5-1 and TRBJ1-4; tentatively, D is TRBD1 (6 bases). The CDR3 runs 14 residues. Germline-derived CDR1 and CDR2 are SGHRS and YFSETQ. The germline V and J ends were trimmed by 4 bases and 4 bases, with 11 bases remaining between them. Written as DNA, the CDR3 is TGCGCCAGCAGCCCGACAGGACTTAATGAAAAACTGTTTTTT. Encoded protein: CASSPTGLNEKLFF.